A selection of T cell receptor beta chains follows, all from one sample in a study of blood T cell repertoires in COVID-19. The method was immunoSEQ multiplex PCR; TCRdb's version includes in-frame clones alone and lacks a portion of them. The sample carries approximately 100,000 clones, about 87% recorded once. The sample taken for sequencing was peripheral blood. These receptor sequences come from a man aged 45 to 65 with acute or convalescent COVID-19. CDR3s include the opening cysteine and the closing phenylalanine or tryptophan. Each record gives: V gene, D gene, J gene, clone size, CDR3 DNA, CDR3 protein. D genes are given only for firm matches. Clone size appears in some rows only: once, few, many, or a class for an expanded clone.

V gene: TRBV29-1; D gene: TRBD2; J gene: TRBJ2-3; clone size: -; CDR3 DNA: TGCAGCTTCTTAGCGGGGATCACAGATACGCAGTATTTT; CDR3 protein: CSFLAGITDTQYF
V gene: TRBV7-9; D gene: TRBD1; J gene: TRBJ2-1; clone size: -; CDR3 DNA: TGTGCCAGCAGCTTCGGACAGGGGGAGGGCAATGAGCAGTTCTTC; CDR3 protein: CASSFGQGEGNEQFF
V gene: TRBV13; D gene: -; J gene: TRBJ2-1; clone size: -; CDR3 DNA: TGTGCCAGCAGCCCCCCTCGGGGTGAGCAGTTCTTC; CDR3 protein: CASSPPRGEQFF
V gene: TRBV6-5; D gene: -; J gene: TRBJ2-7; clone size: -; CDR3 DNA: TGTGCCAGCAGTTACTCCAGCGGTCACTACGAGCAGTACTTC; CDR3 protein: CASSYSSGHYEQYF
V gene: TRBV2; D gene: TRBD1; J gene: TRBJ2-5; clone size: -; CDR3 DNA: TGTGCCAGCATACGCACAGGGGGAAACCAAGAGACCCAGTACTTC; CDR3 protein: CASIRTGGNQETQYF
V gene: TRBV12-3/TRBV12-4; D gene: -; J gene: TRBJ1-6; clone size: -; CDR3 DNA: TGTGCCAGCAGCGACATCTATAATTCACCCCTCCACTTT; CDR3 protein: CASSDIYNSPLHF
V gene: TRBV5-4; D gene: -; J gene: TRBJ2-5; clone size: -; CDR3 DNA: TGTGCCAGCAGCGAAGGACTCCTCCAAGAGACCCAGTACTTC; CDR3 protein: CASSEGLLQETQYF
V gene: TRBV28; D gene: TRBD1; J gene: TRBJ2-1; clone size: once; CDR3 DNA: TGTGCCAGCAGTGCCGGGACAGCCTACAATGAGCAGTTCTTC; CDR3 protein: CASSAGTAYNEQFF
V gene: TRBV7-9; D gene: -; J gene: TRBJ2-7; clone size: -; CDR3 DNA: TGTGCCAGCTCAACAGGTATCCACGAGCAGTACTTC; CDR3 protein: CASSTGIHEQYF
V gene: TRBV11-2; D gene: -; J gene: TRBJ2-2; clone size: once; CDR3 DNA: TGTGCCAGCAGCTTAGTAATGGGGGAGCTGTTTTTT; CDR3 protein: CASSLVMGELFF
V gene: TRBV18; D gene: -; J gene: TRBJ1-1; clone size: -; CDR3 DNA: TGTGCCAGCTCACCATTACCCTCGGGGGTGAACACTGAAGCTTTCTTT; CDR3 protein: CASSPLPSGVNTEAFF